These T cell receptor beta chains were read from a single sample in a study of cytomegalovirus exposure and HLA in healthy donors. TCRdb's table, derived via immunoSEQ multiplex PCR, lists solely in-frame clones and lacks some. The sample carries more than 85,000 clones, approximately 70% recorded once. Sequenced input: PBMCs. Source of these receptors: a woman between 65 and 79 years old in good health and CMV-seropositive. Both conserved end residues are part of each CDR3. D genes are given only for firm matches.

TRBJ1-1 | TRBD1 | TRBV7-2 | CASSPNLGGTGEAFF
TRBJ1-2 | - | TRBV15 | CATSRDGVSGYTF
TRBJ1-2 | TRBD1 | TRBV12-5 | CASGKYTAGTGGGYTF
TRBJ1-4 | TRBD1 | TRBV28 | CASSLSGGQEKLFF
TRBJ2-1 | - | TRBV29-1 | CSVEDAGQFF
TRBJ1-2 | TRBD1 | TRBV6-4 | CASSEQGANYGYTF
TRBJ1-1 | - | TRBV19 | CASSTNRENTEAFF
TRBJ2-2 | TRBD1 | TRBV5-1 | CASRPTGLTGELFF
TRBJ2-1 | TRBD1 | TRBV2 | CASKASGGRNEQFF
TRBJ1-1 | TRBD1 | TRBV4-2 | CASSQVRTGDGNTEAFF
TRBJ2-2 | - | TRBV19 | CATSPGQINTGELFF
TRBJ1-6 | - | TRBV30 | CAWSFTGSGDSPLHF
TRBJ2-5 | TRBD2 | TRBV10-1 | CASSERLAGGETQYF
TRBJ2-1 | TRBD2 | TRBV19 | CASSHGTSGGNSYNEQFF
TRBJ2-1 | TRBD2 | TRBV7-9 | CASRLAGGVEQFF
TRBJ1-1 | - | TRBV10-1 | CASSDGGEVNTEAFF
TRBJ1-5 | - | TRBV4-1 | CASSQIGGPDKRPQHF
TRBJ2-4 | - | TRBV9 | CASSVSGSDAIQYF
TRBJ2-7 | TRBD2 | TRBV5-6 | CASSLWTSGNEQYF
TRBJ1-1 | - | TRBV5-1 | CASSFEGMNTEAFF
TRBJ2-6 | TRBD1 | TRBV6-4 | CASKTTGAGANVLTF
TRBJ1-1 | TRBD1 | TRBV18 | CASSPLIGQGASNTEAFF